The 22 T cell receptor beta chains in this list originate from one sample, sequenced in a study of blood T cells in healthy people across ages. Through a sample-barcoded 5' primer and a J-beta primer mix, a second PCR was run for roughly 6 to 12 cycles. TCRdb independently ran MiXCR on the 5' RACE reads; one entry per CDR3 protein. The table shows more than 800,000 distinct CDR3 sequences, with 25% to 35% occurring only once. The sequencing input was blood. All receptors come from a woman of 80 years or more in good health.

Details on this clonotype: This could be a read error, since a much larger clone is one nucleotide away. V is TRBV10-3 and J is TRBJ2-1; 7 positions match TRBD2. Per the germline V gene, CDR1 is ENHRY and CDR2 is SYGVKD. The CDR3 is 12 amino acids. The CDR3 loop reads CAISGGGDEQDF. DNA of the CDR3: TGTGCCATCAGTGGGGGGGGGGACGAGCAGGACTTC.

Many counts were recorded for this clonotype. This rearrangement joins TRBV5-1 to TRBJ2-1, with D unresolved. The V gene lost 4 bases and the J gene lost 5 bases, with 7 bases spanning the gap. The length of the CDR3 is 12 residues. In germline, CDR1 is SGHRS, CDR2 YFSETQ. CDR3 bases: TGCGCCAGCAGCATCGGTAACAATGAGCAGTTCTTC. Protein product: CASSIGNNEQFF.

In nucleotides, the CDR3 is TGTGCCAGCAGCCCGAAGAGCGGTACCTACGAGCAGTACTTC. As protein: CASSPKSGTYEQYF. The rearrangement links TRBV7-2 to TRBJ2-4, with D maybe TRBD2 (5 bases). The J call may be wrong; the DNA end is better matched by TRBJ2-7. The CDR3 is 14 amino acids. CDR1 is SGHTA, CDR2 FQGNSA, per germline.

This clonotype came up many times. The chain combines TRBV14 with TRBJ2-3; 7 bases map to TRBD2. This CDR3 comprises 14 residues. CDR1 SGHDN and CDR2 FVKESK come from the germline V gene. Trimming took 3 bases from V and 7 from J; bases not matched to a gene: 7. The CDR3 here is CASSHPAGVYTQYF. In DNA form, the CDR3 reads TGTGCCAGCAGCCACCCGGCGGGGGTCTATACGCAGTATTTT.

This clonotype was found a few times. This chain connects TRBV7-2 to TRBJ2-2; 10 nucleotides agree with TRBD1. The CDR3 loop spans 17 amino acids. J was trimmed by 5 bases and V by 3 bases; bases with no gene match: 9. Per germline, CDR1 SGHTA and CDR2 FQGNSA. The CDR3 region is CASSFLAPDRGTGELFF. The CDR3 DNA reads as TGTGCCAGCAGCTTCCTGGCCCCGGACAGGGGGACCGGGGAGCTGTTTTTT.

This clonotype was recorded a few times. The V and J genes are TRBV6-2 or TRBV6-3 and TRBJ1-2; tentatively, D is TRBD1 (6 bases). In germline, CDR1 is MNHEY, CDR2 SVGEGT. Between the trimmed V and J ends, which lost 6 bases and 1 base, there was a span of 15 bases. This CDR3 region has 15 residues. The CDR3 here is CASRDGQTNNYGYTF. CDR3 coding DNA: TGTGCCAGCAGAGACGGACAGACGAATAACTATGGCTACACCTTC.

This clonotype occurred many times. This sequence joins TRBV18 and TRBJ2-3; a weak D match, TRBD2 (7 bases). The CDR3 contains 14 residues. With 3 bases removed from V and 6 bases from J, the gap between germline ends came to 13 bases. Germline V lookup: CDR1 KGHSH, CDR2 LQKENI. The CDR3 loop reads CASSPTGGIDTQYF. The DNA for the CDR3 is TGTGCCAGCTCACCGACGGGGGGCATCGATACGCAGTATTTT.

This clonotype has ten or more counts. This chain connects TRBV6-1 to TRBJ1-2, with D possibly matching TRBD1 (5 bases). Germline lookup yields CDR1 MNHNS and CDR2 SASEGT. The CDR3 totals 15 residues. V was clipped by 2 bases and J by 6 bases, with 16 bases between them. Written as DNA, the CDR3 is TGTGCCAGCAGTGAACGCGCGGATTTAGGGGATGGCTACACCTTC. The encoded protein is CASSERADLGDGYTF.

This chain connects TRBV20-1 to TRBJ2-3; weak D call: TRBD1 (5 bases). Per germline, CDR1 DFQATT and CDR2 SNEGSKA (reference sequence). The length of the CDR3 is 17 residues. With 2 bases removed from V and 2 bases from J, the gap between germline ends came to 20 bases. Here the CDR3 DNA reads TGCAGTGCTAGAATTTTCACAGGAGATTTTCTCACAGATACGCAGTATTTT. This sequence encodes CSARIFTGDFLTDTQYF.

This clonotype was recorded a few times. One base away lies a much larger clone, so this may be a sequencing read error. The chain is built from TRBV5-1 and TRBJ2-5, with TRBD2 matching over 15 bases. Germline CDR1 and CDR2: SGHRS and YFSETQ. The length of the CDR3 is 17 residues. V lost 4 bases, J lost 11 bases, and 15 bases stayed unmatched. CDR3 in amino acids: CASSRGLAGGIRNEQYF. The CDR3 nucleotides read TGCGCCAGCAGCCGGGGACTAGCGGGGGGAATTAGGAATGAGCAGTACTTC.

On this clonotype itself: A much larger clone differs by one base, so this may be a read error. V is TRBV6-2 or TRBV6-3 and J is TRBJ2-7; perhaps TRBD2 as D (6 bases). Trimming stripped 0 bases from V and 1 base from J, with 19 bases between. The CDR3 is made up of 18 amino acids. From germline, CDR1 is MNHEY and CDR2 SVGEGT. The DNA of the CDR3 is TGTGCCAGCAGTTACTCGTATACAAGCGGCGGGGATTCCTACGAGCAGTACTTC. This gives the protein CASSYSYTSGGDSYEQYF.

This clonotype was counted ten times or more. V and J are TRBV18 and TRBJ1-2; 8 bases are shared with TRBD1. The ends lost 5 bases at V and 8 bases at J; junction bases unmatched: 7. Germline V gene data show CDR1 as KGHSH and CDR2 as LQKENI. The CDR3 length is 13 residues. The CDR3 sequence is CASSADREGGYTF. CDR3 bases: TGTGCCAGCTCAGCGGACAGGGAAGGGGGCTACACCTTC.

The table lists this clonotype with a few counts. The final CDR3 position lacks the conserved phenylalanine or tryptophan, pointing to a likely read error. No DNA is shown, since the ends of the CDR3 on it are uncertain; the CDR3 is the one TCRdb lists. This chain connects TRBV4-2 to TRBJ2-1; the table calls TRBD1, which could not be checked here. The CDR3 is 17 residues long, counting both termini. Germline V lookup: CDR1 LGHNA, CDR2 YNFKEQ. CDR3 region: CASSQEGDRGPRYTFGS.

On this clonotype itself: One end of the junction does not line up with germline, which may come from a read error. The gene calls are TRBV3-1 and TRBJ2-1; a possible D gene is TRBD2 (5 bases). This CDR3 is built from 18 residues. Germline-derived CDR1 and CDR2 are LGHDT and YNNKEL (reference sequence). Here the CDR3 DNA reads TGTGCCGGCAGCCAAGATTTATTCGGGGATCGCGCTCGCGATGAGCAGTTCTTC. Encoded protein: CAGSQDLFGDRARDEQFF.

CDR3 loop: CSALATSVSYNEQFF. In nucleotides, the CDR3 is TGCAGTGCTCTTGCGACTAGCGTAAGCTACAATGAGCAGTTCTTC. The chain employs TRBV20-1 and TRBJ2-1, with 8 bases aligning to TRBD2. Germline loops: CDR1 DFQATT, CDR2 SNEGSKA (reference sequence). This CDR3 is built from 15 residues. J gave up 3 bases and V 5 bases, and 9 bases lay outside the gene matches.

This clonotype has a handful of counts. For the CDR3, the DNA is TGCGCCAGCAGCCCCCCTCCAGCACCGTACAATGAGCAGTTCTTC. It codes for CASSPPPAPYNEQFF. The rearrangement links TRBV4-1 to TRBJ2-1; D unresolved. Germline lookup yields CDR1 MGHRA and CDR2 YSYEKL. The CDR3 length is 15 residues. V was pared by 4 bases and J by 4 bases, with 14 bases between.

This clonotype has at least ten counts. The chain employs TRBV7-2 and TRBJ2-1; no clear D. Trimming cost V 5 bases and J 5 bases, with 19 bases left between them. The CDR3 is 16 amino acids. The germline V gene encodes CDR1 SGHTA and CDR2 FQGNSA. The CDR3 nucleotides are TGTGCCAGCAGCCCGTACCTGAATAGGCCCCACAATGAGCAGTTCTTC. This codes for CASSPYLNRPHNEQFF.

This clonotype has at least ten counts. The V gene is TRBV12-3 or TRBV12-4, the J gene TRBJ1-2; no firm D call. Trimming left V 8 bases short and J 8 bases short, with 21 bases between. The CDR3 extends over 14 amino acids. The CDR3 bases are TGTGCCAGCGATTCAGAGGTGGCCGCGAGGGGCTACACCTTC. Translating it yields CASDSEVAARGYTF.

This clonotype was observed once. A much larger clone sits a single nucleotide away, making a read error possible. The chain combines TRBV12-3 or TRBV12-4 with TRBJ1-5; D perhaps matches TRBD1 (6 bases). This CDR3 is 13 amino acids long. V lost 5 bases and J lost 9, with 14 bases in between. The CDR3 reads CASSPGGHRPQHF. CDR3 bases: TGTGCCAGCAGTCCCGGGGGCCATCGGCCCCAGCATTTT.

This clonotype was observed many times. This chain joins TRBV11-2 and TRBJ2-5; D assignment may be TRBD1 or TRBD2 (6 bases each). Trimming removed 7 bases from V and 5 bases from J, with 11 bases in between. The germline V gene encodes CDR1 SGHAT and CDR2 FQNNGV. The CDR3 is 12 residues long. CDR3 region: CASNRGVETQYF. CDR3 bases: TGTGCCAGCAATAGGGGGGTGGAGACCCAGTACTTC.

Concerning this clonotype itself: This may be a read error: a much more frequent sequence differs by one nucleotide. The rearrangement links TRBV6-1 to TRBJ2-4, with D perhaps matching TRBD1 (6 bases). The DNA end is a closer match to TRBJ2-7, so the J assignment may be wrong. This CDR3 comprises 15 residues. CDR1 is MNHNS and CDR2 is SASEGT in the germline V gene. CDR3 DNA: TGTGCCGGCAGTGAAAGTGGCAGGGGAGCCTACGAGCAGTACTTC. It specifies CAGSESGRGAYEQYF.

CDR3 sequence (DNA): TGTGCCTGGAGTGGGACAGTATACGAGCAGTACTTC. This gives the protein CAWSGTVYEQYF. The chain is built from TRBV30 and TRBJ2-1, with a tentative D call TRBD1 (6 bases). Near its end, the DNA agrees better with TRBJ2-7, so the J call may be wrong. The CDR3 is made up of 12 amino acids. Germline CDR1 reads GTSNPN; CDR2 reads SVGIG (reference sequence).